These 19 T cell receptor beta chains were sequenced from one sample in a study of T cell responses to AZD1222 COVID-19 vaccine. The data were produced by immunoSEQ multiplex PCR, yet TCRdb's version contains in-frame clones alone and is incomplete. Among some 150,000 clones listed, around nine tenths were seen once. This specimen was peripheral blood, taken on day 0 of AZD1222 vaccination. Source of these receptors: an adult in good health.

The chain uses TRBV5-6 and TRBJ2-5, with TRBD2 matching over 12 bases. Germline V gives CDR1 SGHDT, CDR2 YYEEEE. Trimming cost V 2 bases and J 5 bases; bases outside gene matches: 4. The CDR3 contains 15 residues. CDR3 DNA: TGTGCCAGCAGCTTCGGACTAGCGGGACGGGAGACCCAGTACTTC. The encoded protein is CASSFGLAGRETQYF. The variable domain in full, completed from reference TRBV5-6 and TRBJ2-5, reads DAGVTQSPTHLIKTRGQQVTLRCSPKSGHDTVSWYQQALGQGPQFIFQYYEEEERQRGNFPDRFSGHQFPNYSSELNVNALLLGDSALYLCASSFGLAGRETQYFGPGTRLLVL.

V and J are TRBV25-1 and TRBJ2-6, with TRBD1 matching over 7 bases. CDR3 length: 15 residues. Germline CDR1 MGHDK, CDR2 SYGVNS. J gave up 0 bases and V 6 bases, and 2 bases lay outside the gene matches. The CDR3 DNA reads TGTGCCAGCAGCGACAGGGTCTCTGGGGCCAACGTCCTGACTTTC. Protein: CASSDRVSGANVLTF.

The chain couples TRBV10-3 to TRBJ2-3, with 9 bases matching TRBD1. Germline CDR1 is ENHRY and CDR2 is SYGVKD. This CDR3 is 16 amino acids long. The V segment lost 3 bases and the J segment 2 bases; nucleotides outside the gene matches: 6. The DNA of the CDR3 is TGTGCCATCAGTGACCGGGACAGGGATGTCACAGATACGCAGTATTTT. This gives the protein CAISDRDRDVTDTQYF.

This rearrangement joins TRBV18 to TRBJ2-5; 10 bases are a match to TRBD2. This CDR3 spans 14 amino acids. The germline V gene encodes CDR1 KGHSH and CDR2 LQKENI. Trimming at V came to 1 base and at J to 4 bases, leaving 0 bases not matched to a gene. The CDR3 nucleotides read TGTGCCAGCTCACCACGACTAGCGGGAGAGACCCAGTACTTC. This sequence encodes CASSPRLAGETQYF.

This clone came up once. The J gene is TRBJ1-2, the V gene TRBV28; D gene unclear. The length of the CDR3 is 14 residues. Trimming shortened V by 4 bases and J by 0 bases, and 9 bases separated the two germline ends. Looked up from germline, CDR1 is MDHEN and CDR2 is SYDVKM. This chain's CDR3 is CASSSPWANYGYTF. For the CDR3, the DNA is TGTGCCAGCAGTTCCCCTTGGGCTAACTATGGCTACACCTTC.

V gene TRBV6-6 combines with J gene TRBJ1-6; D call uncertain. Germline-derived CDR1 and CDR2 are MNHNY and SVGAGI (reference sequence). CDR3 length equals 15 residues. Trimming pared 5 bases from V and 9 bases from J, leaving 17 bases between. The CDR3 nucleotides are TGTGCCAGCAGTCGATCCCGGGAGGTGGCTTCACCCCTCCACTTT. As protein: CASSRSREVASPLHF.

This sequence joins TRBV28 and TRBJ2-1; 12 nucleotides match TRBD1. This CDR3 has 15 residues. V dropped 2 bases and J dropped 9; count of bases not matched to a gene: 5. The germline gives CDR1 MDHEN, CDR2 SYDVKM. CDR3 sequence reads: CASSLRDRGLSEQFF. In nucleotides, the CDR3 is TGTGCCAGCAGTTTAAGGGACAGGGGGCTTTCTGAGCAGTTCTTC.

The rearrangement joins TRBV7-2 to TRBJ2-7; D not resolved. CDR1 and CDR2 (germline): SGHTA, FQGNSA. The CDR3 runs to 12 residues. The V end lost 5 bases, the J end lost 0 bases, and 5 bases lay between the germline ends. The CDR3 DNA follows: TGTGCCAGCAGCCGACTCTCCTACGAGCAGTACTTC. It translates to CASSRLSYEQYF.

This sequence joins TRBV21-1 and TRBJ2-5; TRBD1 reflects the table's D call only, with no check against the DNA. TRBV21-1 is a listed pseudogene. The CDR3 has 13 amino acids. CDR3 in DNA: TGTGATCCCCGCTACAGGGGTGAGGAGACCCAGTACTTC. Translating it yields CDPRYRGEETQYF.

V and J are TRBV27 and TRBJ1-5; D might be TRBD1 (5 bases). Between the trimmed V and J ends, which lost 4 bases and 5 bases, there was a span of 18 bases. There are 16 residues in the CDR3. The germline V gene encodes CDR1 MNHEY and CDR2 SMNVEV (reference sequence). CDR3 loop: CASSSRGGKPDQPQHF. The CDR3 coding sequence is TGTGCCAGCAGTTCCCGGGGCGGGAAGCCAGATCAGCCCCAGCATTTT.

The chain is built from TRBV7-8 and TRBJ2-2; 9 nucleotides agree with TRBD2. The CDR3 runs 16 residues. The germline V gene encodes CDR1 SGHVS and CDR2 FQNEAQ. The trim removed 6 bases at V and 7 bases at J, leaving 12 bases unmatched. As DNA, the CDR3 is TGTGCCAGCAGGCGACCGGGGGCTAGCGGGGACGGGGAGCTGTTTTTT. Protein product: CASRRPGASGDGELFF.

This chain links TRBV5-1 with TRBJ1-1; 7 nucleotides match TRBD1. V lost 6 bases to trimming and J lost 6 bases; unmatched junction nucleotides: 11. The CDR3 is 14 amino acids. From germline, CDR1 is SGHRS and CDR2 YFSETQ. The CDR3 loop reads CASTAGGELSEAFF. The CDR3, as DNA: TGCGCCAGCACTGCAGGGGGTGAGTTATCTGAAGCTTTCTTT.

The CDR3 region has the DNA TGTGCCAGCATCCCGGACAGGGTGATCCGGGATACGCAGTATTTT. Its protein product is CASIPDRVIRDTQYF. V and J are TRBV2 and TRBJ2-3, with 8 bases that match TRBD1. Germline CDR1 and CDR2: SNHLY and FYNNEI. CDR3 length: 15 amino acids. V lost 7 bases and J lost 6; bases outside the gene matches: 12.

The V gene is TRBV2, the J gene TRBJ2-5, with TRBD2 matching over 8 bases. The CDR3 loop spans 15 amino acids. CDR1 and CDR2 from the germline V gene are SNHLY and FYNNEI. V dropped 6 bases and J dropped 1; count of bases not matched to a gene: 7. CDR3: CASRPGLVVQETQYF. The CDR3 DNA reads TGTGCCAGCAGACCGGGACTAGTTGTCCAAGAGACCCAGTACTTC.

This clone was detected only once. The V call is TRBV18, the J call TRBJ2-2; no clear D. This CDR3 has 13 amino acids. Trimming shortened V by 2 bases and J by 5 bases, and 6 bases separated the two germline ends. The germline V gene has CDR1 KGHSH and CDR2 LQKENI. For the CDR3, the DNA is TGTGCCAGCTCACCAACATCTACCGGGGAGCTGTTTTTT. Encoded protein: CASSPTSTGELFF.

Note on this clone: Other nucleotide sequences from this sample produce the same CDR3. The chain has TRBV24-1 and TRBJ2-1; D not certain. Trimming stripped 0 bases from V and 0 bases from J, with 5 bases between. The V gene's germline CDR1 is KGHDR and CDR2 SFDVKD. CDR3 length equals 15 residues. CDR3 loop: CATSDLGSSYNEQFF. DNA for the CDR3: TGTGCCACCAGTGATTTGGGCAGCTCCTACAATGAGCAGTTCTTC.

The rearrangement uses TRBV28 and TRBJ1-5; D is possibly TRBD1 (6 bases). Germline assignment: CDR1 MDHEN and CDR2 SYDVKM. The V end lost 3 bases, the J end lost 0 bases, and 12 bases lay between the germline ends. This CDR3 is built from 16 residues. The CDR3 loop is CASSFHQGNSNQPQHF. CDR3 sequence (DNA): TGTGCCAGCAGTTTCCACCAGGGGAATAGCAATCAGCCCCAGCATTTT. The variable domain in full, with the rest retrieved from reference TRBV28 and TRBJ1-5, is DVKVTQSSRYLVKRTGEKVFLECVQDMDHENMFWYRQDPGLGLRLIYFSYDVKMKEKGDIPEGYSVSREKKERFSLILESASTNQTSMYLCASSFHQGNSNQPQHFGDGTRLSIL.

The genes are TRBV6-4 and TRBJ2-3; 10 bases align to TRBD2. Germline trimming cut 2 bases from V and 4 bases from J; bases unmatched to any gene: 6. Germline V gene sequence: CDR1 MRHNA, CDR2 SNTAGT. The CDR3 has 16 amino acids. In DNA form, the CDR3 reads TGTGCCAGCAGTGACGGGCTAGCGGGAGAGGCAGATACGCAGTATTTT. Translation gives CASSDGLAGEADTQYF.

The sample holds a few counts of this clone. The chain combines TRBV25-1 with TRBJ2-2; TRBD1 matches at 10 bases. With 0 bases clipped from V and 6 bases from J, the junction kept 10 bases outside the gene matches. CDR1 and CDR2 (germline): MGHDK, SYGVNS. The CDR3 length is 18 residues. DNA for the CDR3: TGTGCCAGCAGTGAATATCGCCCCGGGACAGGGGAGGCCGGGGAGCTGTTTTTT. Translated: CASSEYRPGTGEAGELFF.